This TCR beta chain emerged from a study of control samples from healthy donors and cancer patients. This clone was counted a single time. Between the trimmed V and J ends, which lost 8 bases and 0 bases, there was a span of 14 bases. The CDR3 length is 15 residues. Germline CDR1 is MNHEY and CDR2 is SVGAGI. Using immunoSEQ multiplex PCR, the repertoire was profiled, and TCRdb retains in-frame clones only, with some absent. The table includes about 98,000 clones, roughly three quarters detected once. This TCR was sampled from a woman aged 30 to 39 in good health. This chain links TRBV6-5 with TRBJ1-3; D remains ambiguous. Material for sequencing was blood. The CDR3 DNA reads TGTGCCAGCCGCCGAGCGTCCGACTCTGGAAACACCATATATTTT. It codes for CASRRASDSGNTIYF.